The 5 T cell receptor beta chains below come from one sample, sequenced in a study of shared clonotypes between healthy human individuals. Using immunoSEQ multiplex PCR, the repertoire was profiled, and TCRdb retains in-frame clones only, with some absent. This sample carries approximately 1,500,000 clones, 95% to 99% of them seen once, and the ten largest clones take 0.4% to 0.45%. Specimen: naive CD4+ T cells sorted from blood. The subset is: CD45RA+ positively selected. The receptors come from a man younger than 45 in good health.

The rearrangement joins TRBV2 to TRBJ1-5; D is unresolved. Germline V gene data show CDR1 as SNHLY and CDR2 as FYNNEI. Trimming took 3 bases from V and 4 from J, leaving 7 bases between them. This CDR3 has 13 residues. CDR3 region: CASSDETNQPQHF. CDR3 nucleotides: TGTGCCAGCAGTGACGAAACGAATCAGCCCCAGCATTTT. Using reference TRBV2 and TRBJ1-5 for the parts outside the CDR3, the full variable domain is EPEVTQTPSHQVTQMGQEVILRCVPISNHLYFYWYRQILGQKVEFLVSFYNNEISEKSEIFDDQFSVERPDGSNFTLKIRSTKLEDSAMYFCASSDETNQPQHFGDGTRLSIL.

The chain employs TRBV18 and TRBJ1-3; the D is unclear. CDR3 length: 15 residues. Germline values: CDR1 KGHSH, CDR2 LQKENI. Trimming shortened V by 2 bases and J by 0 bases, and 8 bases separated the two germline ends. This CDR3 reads CASSPSQSSGNTIYF. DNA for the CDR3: TGTGCCAGCTCACCATCACAGAGCTCTGGAAACACCATATATTTT.

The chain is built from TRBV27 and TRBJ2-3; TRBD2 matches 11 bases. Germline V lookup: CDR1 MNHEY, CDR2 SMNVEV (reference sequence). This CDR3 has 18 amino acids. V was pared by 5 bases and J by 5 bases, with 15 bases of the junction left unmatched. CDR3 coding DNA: TGTGCCAGCAGTCCCTTCCTCATAGCGGGAGGGCCGGGAGATACGCAGTATTTT. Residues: CASSPFLIAGGPGDTQYF.

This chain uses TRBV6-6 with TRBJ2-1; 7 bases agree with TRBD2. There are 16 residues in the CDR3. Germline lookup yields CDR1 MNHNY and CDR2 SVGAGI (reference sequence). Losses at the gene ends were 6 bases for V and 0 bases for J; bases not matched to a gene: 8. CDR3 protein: CASSRTSASSYNEQFF. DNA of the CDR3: TGTGCCAGCAGCCGAACTAGCGCGAGCTCCTACAATGAGCAGTTCTTC.

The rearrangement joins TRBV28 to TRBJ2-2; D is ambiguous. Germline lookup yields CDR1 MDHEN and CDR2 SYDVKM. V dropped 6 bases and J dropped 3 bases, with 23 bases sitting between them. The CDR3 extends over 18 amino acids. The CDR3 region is CASRRPTSKLVDTGELFF. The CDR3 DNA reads TGTGCCAGCAGACGGCCTACAAGTAAACTCGTGGACACCGGGGAGCTGTTTTTT.